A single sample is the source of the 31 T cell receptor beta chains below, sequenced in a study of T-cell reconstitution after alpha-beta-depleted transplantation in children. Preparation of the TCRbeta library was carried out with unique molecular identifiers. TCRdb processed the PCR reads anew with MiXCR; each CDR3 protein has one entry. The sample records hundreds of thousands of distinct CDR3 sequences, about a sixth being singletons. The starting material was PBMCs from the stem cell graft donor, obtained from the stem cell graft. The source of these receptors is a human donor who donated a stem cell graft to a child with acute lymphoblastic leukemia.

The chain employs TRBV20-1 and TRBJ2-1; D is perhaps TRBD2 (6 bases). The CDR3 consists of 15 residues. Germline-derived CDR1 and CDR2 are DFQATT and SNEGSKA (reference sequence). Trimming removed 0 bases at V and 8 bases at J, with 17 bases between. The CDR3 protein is CSARDPRGLGDEQFF. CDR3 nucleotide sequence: TGCAGTGCTAGAGATCCCCGGGGACTTGGGGATGAGCAGTTCTTC.

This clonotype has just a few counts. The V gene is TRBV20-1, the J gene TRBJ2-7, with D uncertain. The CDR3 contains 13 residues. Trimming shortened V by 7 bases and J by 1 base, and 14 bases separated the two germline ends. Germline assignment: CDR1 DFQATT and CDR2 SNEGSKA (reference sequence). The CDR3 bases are TGCAGTGGCCAATTACAGTTTTCCTACGAGCAGTACTTC. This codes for CSGQLQFSYEQYF.

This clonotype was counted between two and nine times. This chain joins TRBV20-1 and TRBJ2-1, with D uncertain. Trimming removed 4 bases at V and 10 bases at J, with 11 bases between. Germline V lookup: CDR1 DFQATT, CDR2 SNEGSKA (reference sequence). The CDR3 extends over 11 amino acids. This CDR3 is CSAIPLEEQFF. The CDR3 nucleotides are TGCAGTGCTATCCCTTTAGAGGAGCAGTTCTTC.

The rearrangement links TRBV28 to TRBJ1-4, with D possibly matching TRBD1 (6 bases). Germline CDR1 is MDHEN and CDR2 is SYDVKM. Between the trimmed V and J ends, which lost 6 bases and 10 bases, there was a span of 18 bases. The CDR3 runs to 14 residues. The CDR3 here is CASRPEDSLGKLFF. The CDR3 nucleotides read TGTGCCAGCAGGCCAGAGGACAGCCTAGGAAAACTGTTTTTT. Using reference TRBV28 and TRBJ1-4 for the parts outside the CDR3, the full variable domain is DVKVTQSSRYLVKRTGEKVFLECVQDMDHENMFWYRQDPGLGLRLIYFSYDVKMKEKGDIPEGYSVSREKKERFSLILESASTNQTSMYLCASRPEDSLGKLFFGSGTQLSVL.

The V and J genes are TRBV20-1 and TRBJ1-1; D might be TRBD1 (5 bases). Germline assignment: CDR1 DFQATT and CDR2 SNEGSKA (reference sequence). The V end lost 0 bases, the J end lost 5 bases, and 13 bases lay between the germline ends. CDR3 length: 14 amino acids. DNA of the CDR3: TGCAGTGCTAGAGATAACAGGATGGGAACTGAAGCTTTCTTT. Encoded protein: CSARDNRMGTEAFF.

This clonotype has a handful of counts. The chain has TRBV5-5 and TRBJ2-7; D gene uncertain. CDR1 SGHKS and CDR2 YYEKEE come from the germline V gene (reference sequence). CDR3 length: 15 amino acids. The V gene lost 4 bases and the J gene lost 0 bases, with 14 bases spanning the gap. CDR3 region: CASSPVERNSYEQYF. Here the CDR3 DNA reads TGTGCCAGCAGCCCCGTCGAGCGAAACTCCTACGAGCAGTACTTC. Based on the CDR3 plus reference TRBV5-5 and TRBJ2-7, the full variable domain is DAGVTQSPTHLIKTRGQQVTLRCSPISGHKSVSWYQQVLGQGPQFIFQYYEKEERGRGNFPDRFSARQFPNYSSELNVNALLLGDSALYLCASSPVERNSYEQYFGPGTRLTVT.

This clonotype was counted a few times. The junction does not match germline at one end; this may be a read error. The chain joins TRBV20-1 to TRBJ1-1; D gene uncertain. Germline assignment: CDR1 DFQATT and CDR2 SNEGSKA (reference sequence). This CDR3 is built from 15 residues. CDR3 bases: TGCTGTGCTAGAGGCGCCGGGGTTATGGACACTGAAGCTTTCTTT. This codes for CCARGAGVMDTEAFF.

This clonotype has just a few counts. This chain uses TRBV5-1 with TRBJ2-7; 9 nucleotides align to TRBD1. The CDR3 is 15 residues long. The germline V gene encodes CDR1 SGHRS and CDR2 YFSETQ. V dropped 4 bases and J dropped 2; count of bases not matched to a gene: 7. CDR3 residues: CASSARQGGAYEQYF. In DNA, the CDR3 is TGCGCCAGCAGCGCCCGACAGGGGGGCGCCTACGAGCAGTACTTC.

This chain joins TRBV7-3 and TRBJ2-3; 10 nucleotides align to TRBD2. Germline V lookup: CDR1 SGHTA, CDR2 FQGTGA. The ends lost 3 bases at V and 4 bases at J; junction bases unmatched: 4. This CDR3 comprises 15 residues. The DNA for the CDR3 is TGTGCCAGCAGCTTGAGCGGGAGGGAACCAGATACGCAGTATTTT. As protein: CASSLSGREPDTQYF. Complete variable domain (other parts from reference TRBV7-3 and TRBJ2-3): GAGVSQTPSNKVTEKGKYVELRCDPISGHTALYWYRQSLGQGPEFLIYFQGTGAADDSGLPNDRFFAVRPEGSVSTLKIQRTERGDSAVYLCASSLSGREPDTQYFGPGTRLTVL.

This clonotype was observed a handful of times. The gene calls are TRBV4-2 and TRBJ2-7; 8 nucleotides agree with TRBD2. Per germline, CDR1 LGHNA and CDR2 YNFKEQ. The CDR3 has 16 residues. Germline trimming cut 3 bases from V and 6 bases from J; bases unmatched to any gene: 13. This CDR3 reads CASSHPPGLGDLEQYF. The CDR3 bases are TGTGCCAGCAGCCATCCTCCGGGACTAGGGGATCTCGAGCAGTACTTC.

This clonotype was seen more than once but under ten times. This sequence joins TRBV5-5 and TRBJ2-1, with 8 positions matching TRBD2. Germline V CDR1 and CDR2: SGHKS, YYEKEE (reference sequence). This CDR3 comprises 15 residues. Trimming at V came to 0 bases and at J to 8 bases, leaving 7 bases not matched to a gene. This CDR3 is CASSLDAGGRDEQFF. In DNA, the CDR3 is TGTGCCAGCAGCTTGGACGCGGGAGGTAGGGATGAGCAGTTCTTC.

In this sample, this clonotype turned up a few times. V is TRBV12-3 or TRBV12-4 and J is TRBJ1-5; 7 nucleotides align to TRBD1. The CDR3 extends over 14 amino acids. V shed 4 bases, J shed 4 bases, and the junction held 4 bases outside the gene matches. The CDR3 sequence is CASSSDRENQPQHF. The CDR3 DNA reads TGTGCCAGCAGTTCAGACAGGGAAAATCAGCCCCAGCATTTT.

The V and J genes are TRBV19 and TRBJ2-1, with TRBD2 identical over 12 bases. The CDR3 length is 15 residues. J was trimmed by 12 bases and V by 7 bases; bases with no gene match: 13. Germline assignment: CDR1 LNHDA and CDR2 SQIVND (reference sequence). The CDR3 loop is CASILAGGPRSWQFF. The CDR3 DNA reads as TGTGCCAGTATCCTAGCGGGAGGGCCAAGAAGTTGGCAGTTCTTC.

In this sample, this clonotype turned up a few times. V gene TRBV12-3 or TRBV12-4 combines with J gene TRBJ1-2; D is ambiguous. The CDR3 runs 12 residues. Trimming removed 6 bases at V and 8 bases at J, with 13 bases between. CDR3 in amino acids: CASSLLWIGYTF. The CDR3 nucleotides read TGTGCCAGCAGCCTTCTTTGGATAGGCTACACCTTC.

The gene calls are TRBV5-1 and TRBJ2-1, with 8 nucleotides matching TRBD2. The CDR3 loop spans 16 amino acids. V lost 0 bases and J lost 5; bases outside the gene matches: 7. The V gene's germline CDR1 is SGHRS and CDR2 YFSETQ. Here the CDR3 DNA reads TGCGCCAGCAGCTTGGGACAGCGGGAGAGTGACAATGAGCAGTTCTTC. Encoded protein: CASSLGQRESDNEQFF.

The CDR3 coding sequence is TGCGCCAGCAGCTCGGACAGGGTCCGTCTCGGCGATGAGCAGTTCTTC. Translated: CASSSDRVRLGDEQFF. The V and J genes are TRBV5-1 and TRBJ2-1, with 8 bases aligning to TRBD1. V gave up 3 bases and J gave up 8 bases; unmatched junction bases: 13. Germline V lookup: CDR1 SGHRS, CDR2 YFSETQ. This CDR3 has 16 amino acids.

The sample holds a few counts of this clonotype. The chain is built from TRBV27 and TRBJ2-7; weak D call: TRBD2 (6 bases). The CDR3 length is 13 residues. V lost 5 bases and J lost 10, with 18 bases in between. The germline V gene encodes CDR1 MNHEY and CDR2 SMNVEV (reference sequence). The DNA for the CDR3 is TGTGCCAGCAGTCCCCGTCTCGAGCGGGCACAGTACTTC. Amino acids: CASSPRLERAQYF.

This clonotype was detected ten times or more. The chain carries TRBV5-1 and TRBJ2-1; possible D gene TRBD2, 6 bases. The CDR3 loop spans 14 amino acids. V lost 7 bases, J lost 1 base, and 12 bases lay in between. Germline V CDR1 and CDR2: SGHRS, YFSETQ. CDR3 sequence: CASDPGRSYNEQFF. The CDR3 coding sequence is TGCGCCAGCGATCCGGGGAGGTCCTACAATGAGCAGTTCTTC.

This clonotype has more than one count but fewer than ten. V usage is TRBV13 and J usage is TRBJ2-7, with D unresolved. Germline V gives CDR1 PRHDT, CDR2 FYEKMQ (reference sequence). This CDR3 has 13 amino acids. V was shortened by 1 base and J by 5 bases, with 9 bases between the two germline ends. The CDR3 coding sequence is TGTGCCAGCAGCTTAGCCTTTGCACACGAGCAGTACTTC. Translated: CASSLAFAHEQYF.

For the CDR3, the DNA is TGCAGTGCTAGTCCCAGCGGGAATACAGATACGCAGTATTTT. This gives the protein CSASPSGNTDTQYF. The rearrangement uses TRBV20-1 and TRBJ2-3, with 7 nucleotides matching TRBD2. The V and J ends lost 3 bases and 3 bases, in that order; junction bases with no gene match: 6. The V gene's germline CDR1 is DFQATT and CDR2 SNEGSKA (reference sequence). The CDR3 loop spans 14 amino acids.

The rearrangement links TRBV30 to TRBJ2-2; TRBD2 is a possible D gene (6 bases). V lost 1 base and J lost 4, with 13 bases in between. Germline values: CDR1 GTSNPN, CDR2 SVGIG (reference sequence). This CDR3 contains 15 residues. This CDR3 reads CAWSGWEDFTGELFF. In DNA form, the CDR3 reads TGTGCCTGGAGTGGGTGGGAGGATTTCACCGGGGAGCTGTTTTTT.

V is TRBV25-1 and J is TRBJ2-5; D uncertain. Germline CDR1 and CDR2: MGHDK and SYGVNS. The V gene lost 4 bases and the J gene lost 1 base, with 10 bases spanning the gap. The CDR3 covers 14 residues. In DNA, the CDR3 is TGTGCCAGCAGTGCCGAGGCGGTCCAAGAGACCCAGTACTTC. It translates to CASSAEAVQETQYF.

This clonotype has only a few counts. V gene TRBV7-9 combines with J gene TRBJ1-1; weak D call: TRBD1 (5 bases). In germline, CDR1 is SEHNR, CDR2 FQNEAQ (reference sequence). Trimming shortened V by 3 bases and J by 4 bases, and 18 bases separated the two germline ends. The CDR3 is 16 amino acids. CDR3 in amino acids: CASSFGQPGEGTEAFF. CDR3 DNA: TGTGCCAGCAGCTTCGGACAACCCGGGGAGGGCACTGAAGCTTTCTTT.

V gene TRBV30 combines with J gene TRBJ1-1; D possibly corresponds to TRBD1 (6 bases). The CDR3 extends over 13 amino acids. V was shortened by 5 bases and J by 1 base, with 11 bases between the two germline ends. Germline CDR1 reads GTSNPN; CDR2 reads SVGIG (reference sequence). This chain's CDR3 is CAWARGANTEAFF. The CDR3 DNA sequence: TGTGCCTGGGCAAGGGGGGCGAACACTGAAGCTTTCTTT.

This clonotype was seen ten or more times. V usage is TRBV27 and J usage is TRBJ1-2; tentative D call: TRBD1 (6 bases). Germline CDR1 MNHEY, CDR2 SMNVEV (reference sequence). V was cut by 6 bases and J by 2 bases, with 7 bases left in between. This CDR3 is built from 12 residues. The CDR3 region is CASRGQNYGYTF. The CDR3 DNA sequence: TGTGCCAGCAGAGGACAGAACTATGGCTACACCTTC.

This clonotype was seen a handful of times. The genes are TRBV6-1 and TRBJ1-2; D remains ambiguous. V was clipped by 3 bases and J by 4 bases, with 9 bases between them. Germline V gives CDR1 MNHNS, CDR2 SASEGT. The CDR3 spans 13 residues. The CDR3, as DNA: TGTGCCAGCAGTGAGCAGGAGGGCTATGGCTACACCTTC. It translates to CASSEQEGYGYTF.

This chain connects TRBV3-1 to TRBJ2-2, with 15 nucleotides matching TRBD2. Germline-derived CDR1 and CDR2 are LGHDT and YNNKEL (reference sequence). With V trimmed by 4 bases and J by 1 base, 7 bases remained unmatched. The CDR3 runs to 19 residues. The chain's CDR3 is CASSRRTSGRARNTGELFF. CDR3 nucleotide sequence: TGTGCCAGCAGCCGAAGGACTAGCGGGAGGGCCAGGAACACCGGGGAGCTGTTTTTT.

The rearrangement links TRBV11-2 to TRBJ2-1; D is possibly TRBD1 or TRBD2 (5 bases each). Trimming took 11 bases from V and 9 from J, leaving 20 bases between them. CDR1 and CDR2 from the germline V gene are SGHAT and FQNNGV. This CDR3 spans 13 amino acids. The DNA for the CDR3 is TGTGCCTCCAGCGAGGGGTATCCAGCTGAGCAGTTCTTC. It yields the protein CASSEGYPAEQFF.

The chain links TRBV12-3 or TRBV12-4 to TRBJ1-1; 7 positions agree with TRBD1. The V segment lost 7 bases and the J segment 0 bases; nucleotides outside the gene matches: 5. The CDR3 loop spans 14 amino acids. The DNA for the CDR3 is TGTGCCAGCAACGTGGACAGGCTGAACACTGAAGCTTTCTTT. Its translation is CASNVDRLNTEAFF.

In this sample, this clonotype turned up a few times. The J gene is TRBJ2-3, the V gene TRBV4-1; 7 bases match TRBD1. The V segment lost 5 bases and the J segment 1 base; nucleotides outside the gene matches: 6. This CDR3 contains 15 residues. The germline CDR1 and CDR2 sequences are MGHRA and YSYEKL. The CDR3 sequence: CASSYTGVGTDTQYF. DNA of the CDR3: TGCGCCAGCAGCTATACAGGGGTCGGCACAGATACGCAGTATTTT.

DNA of the CDR3: TGTGCCAGCAGTGGGGAGCGGGAGCTCTACAATGAGCAGTTCTTC. Protein sequence: CASSGERELYNEQFF. The rearrangement links TRBV27 to TRBJ2-1, with 8 bases that match TRBD2. Trimming removed 5 bases from V and 3 bases from J; junction bases left unmatched: 6. This CDR3 contains 15 residues. Germline assignment: CDR1 MNHEY and CDR2 SMNVEV (reference sequence).